This T cell receptor (beta chain) was sequenced in a study of blood T cells in healthy people across ages. In this sample, this clonotype turned up a few times. The authors ran a second PCR of about 6 to 11 cycles using a sample-barcoded 5' primer and a J-beta primer mix. A template-switch adaptor containing 12 random nucleotides labeled each cDNA molecule. TCRdb ran MiXCR on the 5' RACE reads and lists one entry per CDR3 protein. The sample shows more than 550,000 distinct CDR3 sequences, 22% of them seen only once. There were healthy Caucasian individuals from Russia, aged roughly 6 to 100, serving as donors. Each sample gave at least 6 million isolated PBMCs. Trimming took 7 bases from V and 3 from J, leaving 10 bases between them. Germline V lookup: CDR1 LGHDT, CDR2 YNNKEL (reference sequence). The CDR3 sequence is 13 residues long.

The TCR sequence derives from a man aged 65 to 85 in good health. Material: blood. V and J are TRBV3-1 and TRBJ1-5; D is perhaps TRBD1 (5 bases). The CDR3, as DNA: TGTGCCAGCACCGAAGGGGACAATCAGCCCCAGCATTTT. The encoded protein is CASTEGDNQPQHF.